A selection of T cell receptor beta chains follows, all from one sample in a study of OX40 agonist ivuxolimab in advanced cancers. The protocol was immunoSEQ multiplex PCR, while the TCRdb copy is restricted to in-frame clones and leaves out a portion. The top ten hold roughly 6.7% of the sample, which has tens of thousands of clones, roughly nine tenths seen once. The sample consisted of CD4+ or CD8+ T cells sorted from blood, taken in a trial of the OX40 agonist ivuxolimab. The receptor source for this set is an adult with an advanced solid tumor such as melanoma, head and neck, liver or kidney cancer. The CDR3 runs from the conserved cysteine through the conserved F or W. The order of the fields is V gene, D gene, J gene, clone size, CDR3 protein, CDR3 DNA. A D gene is named only where the DNA matches it firmly. Clone size is stated in some rows and not others, as once, few, many or a class when expanded.

TRBV7-2	TRBD2	TRBJ2-3	.	CASSLRLAGDTQYF	TGTGCCAGCAGCTTAAGACTAGCGGGCGATACGCAGTATTTT
TRBV9	.	TRBJ1-3	.	CASGPPQTVSSGNTIYF	TGTGCCAGCGGACCACCCCAGACTGTAAGCTCTGGAAACACCATATATTTT
TRBV6-6	TRBD1	TRBJ2-7	.	CASSPNRDRSYEQYF	TGTGCCAGCAGTCCAAACCGGGACAGATCTTACGAGCAGTACTTC
TRBV5-4	.	TRBJ1-2	.	CASSLAGGGYGYTF	TGTGCCAGCAGCTTGGCCGGGGGGGGCTATGGCTACACCTTC
TRBV6-5	.	TRBJ1-6	.	CASSRGPDSPLHF	TGTGCCAGCAGTCGCGGGCCGGATTCACCCCTCCACTTT
TRBV27	TRBD2	TRBJ2-7	.	CASSLVLAGLGEQYF	TGTGCCAGCAGTTTAGTCTTAGCGGGGTTAGGTGAGCAGTACTTC
TRBV11-3	.	TRBJ2-1	.	CASSLGGRNEQFF	TGTGCCAGCAGCTTAGGGGGTAGAAATGAGCAGTTCTTC
TRBV7-2	.	TRBJ1-5	few	CASSLAEQPQHF	TGTGCCAGCAGCTTAGCAGAGCAACCCCAGCATTTT
TRBV11-2	.	TRBJ1-6	.	CASSLGRGNNSPLHF	TGTGCCAGCAGCTTAGGTCGGGGTAATAATTCACCCCTCCACTTT
TRBV5-1	TRBD1	TRBJ2-2	.	CASSLQGPNTGELFF	TGCGCCAGCAGCTTACAGGGGCCGAACACCGGGGAGCTGTTTTTT
TRBV19	TRBD1	TRBJ2-5	.	CASRSTGGETQYF	TGTGCCAGTAGATCGACAGGGGGAGAGACCCAGTACTTC
TRBV2	TRBD1	TRBJ1-1	.	CATEQGLMNTEAFF	TGTGCCACCGAACAGGGGCTCATGAACACTGAAGCTTTCTTT
TRBV4-1	.	TRBJ1-2	few	CASSQGYKGPGYTF	TGCGCCAGCAGCCAAGGCTACAAGGGGCCGGGCTACACCTTC
TRBV6-1	.	TRBJ1-4	.	CASSAPSGEKLFF	TGTGCCAGCAGTGCTCCTTCGGGTGAAAAACTGTTTTTT
TRBV11-2	.	TRBJ1-6	.	CASSLSQGSSSPLHF	TGTGCCAGCAGCTTATCTCAGGGGTCTAGTTCACCCCTCCACTTT
TRBV7-9	.	TRBJ2-7	.	CASRLNMGSYEQYF	TGTGCCAGCAGACTTAACATGGGCTCCTACGAGCAGTACTTC
TRBV2	.	TRBJ1-2	.	CASSPGLVAGYTF	TGTGCCAGCAGCCCGGGACTGGTAGCCGGCTACACCTTC
TRBV30	.	TRBJ2-2	once	CAWNRPGELFF	TGTGCCTGGAACAGACCCGGGGAGCTGTTTTTT
TRBV7-9	.	TRBJ1-6	.	CASSLQGYNSPLHF	TGTGCCAGCAGCTTACAAGGGTATAATTCACCCCTCCACTTT
TRBV30	.	TRBJ2-2	.	CAWTGMGTGELFF	TGTGCCTGGACAGGGATGGGCACCGGGGAGCTGTTTTTT
TRBV7-3	TRBD1	TRBJ2-2	.	CASSRNRGNTGELFF	TGTGCCAGCAGCCGTAACAGGGGAAACACCGGGGAGCTGTTTTTT
TRBV25-1	TRBD1	TRBJ2-5	.	CASSRQGVETQYF	TGTGCCAGCAGTCGACAGGGAGTGGAGACCCAGTACTTC